This T cell receptor beta chain comes out of a study of blood T cell repertoires in COVID-19. Germline V gene sequence: CDR1 MDHEN, CDR2 SYDVKM. CDR3 length: 15 residues. V lost 7 bases and J 4 bases, leaving 19 bases between the germline ends. Some clones are missing from TCRdb's copy, which holds only in-frame ones; the method was immunoSEQ multiplex PCR. The table has 250,000 to 350,000 clones, approximately 90% seen once. The source material was peripheral blood. This receptor was taken from a woman aged 50 to 65 who had recovered from COVID-19. The chain couples TRBV28 to TRBJ1-1; a possible D gene is TRBD1 (5 bases). The CDR3 DNA follows: TGTGCCAGCACCTCAGGGCTTCCCGGGAGCACTGAAGCTTTCTTT. Translated: CASTSGLPGSTEAFF.